One and the same sample provided the 24 T cell receptor beta chains below, sequenced in a study of CD8 T cells in ankylosing spondylitis. Using its own MiXCR run on the 5' RACE reads, TCRdb lists one record per CDR3 protein. This table holds 200,000 to 250,000 distinct CDR3 sequences, 9.5% to 12% found once. Material for sequencing was blood, either unsorted or a sorted T cell fraction (not recorded which). The receptor source for this set is a male donor with ankylosing spondylitis or in good health (not recorded which).

The chain carries TRBV6-1 and TRBJ1-5, with D perhaps TRBD1 (5 bases). V was clipped by 10 bases and J by 6 bases, with 10 bases between them. Germline values: CDR1 MNHNS, CDR2 SASEGT. The CDR3 sequence is 11 residues long. In nucleotides, the CDR3 is TGTGCCACCGAAGGGGTTCAGCCCCAGCATTTT. This encodes CATEGVQPQHF.

CDR3 region: CASSLRSRVETQYF. DNA of the CDR3: TGTGCCAGCAGCTTAAGGTCACGGGTAGAGACCCAGTACTTC. The chain couples TRBV7-2 to TRBJ2-5; D call uncertain. From germline, CDR1 is SGHTA and CDR2 FQGNSA. V lost 2 bases and J lost 4, with 11 bases in between. The CDR3 is 14 residues long.

This clonotype occurred many times. The V gene is TRBV20-1, the J gene TRBJ2-1; unclear D gene. Germline CDR1 is DFQATT and CDR2 is SNEGSKA (reference sequence). CDR3 length: 16 residues. The germline V and J ends were trimmed by 0 bases and 5 bases, with 17 bases remaining between them. CDR3 in amino acids: CSAREAANPRHNEQFF. CDR3 bases: TGCAGTGCTAGAGAAGCTGCCAATCCCCGACACAATGAGCAGTTCTTC.

This clonotype was seen a handful of times. This chain connects TRBV7-8 to TRBJ2-2, with TRBD2 matching 9 bases. The J segment lost 6 bases and the V segment lost 4 bases, leaving 21 bases of the junction unmatched. The CDR3 length is 20 residues. From germline, CDR1 is SGHVS and CDR2 FQNEAQ. Written as DNA, the CDR3 is TGTGCCAGCAGCTACTATGCGGTATTGGCTAGCGGGGCGGAGGCCGGGGAGCTGTTTTTT. It yields the protein CASSYYAVLASGAEAGELFF.

This clonotype was observed many times. J is TRBJ2-1 and V is TRBV5-1; D might be TRBD2 (5 bases). This CDR3 has 16 amino acids. CDR1 and CDR2 from the germline V gene are SGHRS and YFSETQ. V gave up 0 bases and J gave up 2 bases, with 12 bases separating them. Here the CDR3 reads CASSLAARGAYNEQFF. CDR3 coding DNA: TGCGCCAGCAGCTTGGCCGCCCGGGGTGCCTACAATGAGCAGTTCTTC.

There are many counts of this clonotype. This sequence joins TRBV5-1 and TRBJ1-5; tentative D call: TRBD1 (6 bases). Germline CDR1 reads SGHRS; CDR2 reads YFSETQ. Trimming left V 4 bases short and J 3 bases short, with 11 bases between. The CDR3 runs 14 residues. This chain's CDR3 is CASSTGQINQPQHF. CDR3 bases: TGCGCCAGCAGCACAGGACAGATCAATCAGCCCCAGCATTTT.

V usage is TRBV7-3 and J usage is TRBJ2-7; D remains ambiguous. Trimming cost V 3 bases and J 5 bases, with 11 bases left between them. The germline CDR1 and CDR2 sequences are SGHTA and FQGTGA. The CDR3 runs 13 residues. CDR3 nucleotide sequence: TGTGCCAGCAGCTTGATGGTCTTCCACGAGCAGTACTTC. Its protein is CASSLMVFHEQYF.

This clonotype has ten or more counts. The V and J genes are TRBV10-1 and TRBJ2-7; D may correspond to TRBD1 or TRBD2 (5 bases each). There are 15 residues in the CDR3. V was pared by 2 bases and J by 6 bases, with 17 bases between. The V gene's germline CDR1 is WNHNN and CDR2 SYGVQD (reference sequence). CDR3 protein: CASSEGPKGPAEQYF. The CDR3 nucleotides are TGCGCCAGCAGTGAGGGGCCGAAGGGACCGGCCGAGCAGTACTTC.

This clonotype was seen many times. V gene TRBV25-1 combines with J gene TRBJ1-2; TRBD1 might be the D (5 bases). The CDR3 totals 15 residues. Trimming shortened V by 5 bases and J by 9 bases, and 22 bases separated the two germline ends. Germline CDR1 and CDR2: MGHDK and SYGVNS. CDR3 sequence (DNA): TGTGCCAGCAGTAAAACAGGTGGATGGGAGGTTAGCTACACCTTC. Its protein product is CASSKTGGWEVSYTF.

This clonotype came up many times. V gene TRBV15 combines with J gene TRBJ1-3; a possible D gene is TRBD1 (5 bases). The CDR3 runs 15 residues. Looked up from germline, CDR1 is LNHNV and CDR2 is YYDKDF (reference sequence). Trimming pared 3 bases from V and 1 base from J, leaving 10 bases between. The CDR3 loop reads CATSREGLSGNTIYF. The CDR3 nucleotides are TGTGCCACCAGCAGGGAGGGACTTTCTGGAAACACCATATATTTT.

This clonotype was picked up many times. The rearrangement uses TRBV12-3 or TRBV12-4 and TRBJ2-2; TRBD1 agrees at 7 bases. The CDR3 consists of 15 residues. The V and J ends lost 0 bases and 6 bases, in that order; junction bases with no gene match: 4. CDR3 sequence (DNA): TGTGCCAGCAGTTTAGCGGCCCAGGGGGCCGGGGAGCTGTTTTTT. This translates into CASSLAAQGAGELFF.

This clonotype was observed at least ten times. The genes are TRBV27 and TRBJ2-5; possibly TRBD1 for D (5 bases). Germline V gene data show CDR1 as MNHEY and CDR2 as SMNVEV (reference sequence). The CDR3 spans 13 residues. V lost 3 bases to trimming and J lost 6 bases, with 11 bases between them. The CDR3 bases are TGTGCCAGCAGTTTGGTGGGGCAGAAGACCCAGTACTTC. Translating it yields CASSLVGQKTQYF.

This clonotype has a count of ten or more. The chain is built from TRBV11-1 and TRBJ1-1, with D maybe TRBD1 (6 bases). Trimming took off 4 bases at V and 8 bases at J, with 8 bases between the two ends. The CDR3 covers 11 residues. Germline lookup yields CDR1 SGHAT and CDR2 FQDESV (reference sequence). The CDR3 reads CASSSGGEAFF. The DNA of the CDR3 is TGTGCCAGCAGCTCGGGGGGCGAAGCTTTCTTT.

This clonotype was picked up many times. This chain connects TRBV20-1 to TRBJ1-1; 7 bases align to TRBD1. J lost 3 bases, V lost 1 base, and 8 bases had no gene match. There are 15 residues in the CDR3. Germline lookup yields CDR1 DFQATT and CDR2 SNEGSKA (reference sequence). CDR3 loop: CSARGSFQGDTEAFF. Here the CDR3 DNA reads TGCAGTGCTAGAGGGTCCTTTCAGGGGGACACTGAAGCTTTCTTT.

V gene TRBV10-3 combines with J gene TRBJ2-5; D is unclear. CDR3 length: 13 amino acids. CDR1 is ENHRY, CDR2 SYGVKD, per germline. Between the trimmed V and J ends, which lost 7 bases and 3 bases, there was a span of 12 bases. CDR3 sequence: CAIKRKEEETQYF. CDR3 nucleotides: TGTGCCATCAAAAGAAAAGAGGAAGAGACCCAGTACTTC.

This clonotype was detected ten times or more. The chain carries TRBV5-1 and TRBJ2-3; 10 nucleotides line up with TRBD1. The CDR3 has 15 residues. V was clipped by 7 bases and J by 6 bases; unmatched bases: 11. Germline-derived CDR1 and CDR2 are SGHRS and YFSETQ. The CDR3 DNA reads TGCGCCAGCCTCGAGGGGACAGGGGTTATGGATACGCAGTATTTT. Translated: CASLEGTGVMDTQYF.

This clonotype turned up a few times. The chain joins TRBV7-2 to TRBJ2-7; the match to TRBD1 covers 7 bases. CDR1 is SGHTA and CDR2 is FQGNSA in the germline V gene. With 2 bases clipped from V and 5 bases from J, the junction kept 3 bases outside the gene matches. The CDR3 contains 13 residues. CDR3 loop: CASSLRGGHEQYF. The CDR3, as DNA: TGTGCCAGCAGCTTAAGAGGGGGCCACGAGCAGTACTTC.

The chain recombines TRBV12-3 or TRBV12-4 with TRBJ2-1; 8 bases agree with TRBD2. The CDR3 consists of 14 residues. The V and J ends lost 3 bases and 7 bases, in that order; junction bases with no gene match: 5. The CDR3 is CASSFITGGNEQFF. CDR3 nucleotide sequence: TGTGCCAGCAGTTTCATTACGGGGGGGAATGAGCAGTTCTTC.

This clonotype was counted many times. The V gene is TRBV9, the J gene TRBJ2-1; 10 bases match TRBD2. Germline V gene sequence: CDR1 SGDLS, CDR2 YYNGEE. This CDR3 spans 16 amino acids. Trimming at V came to 3 bases and at J to 5 bases, leaving 8 bases not matched to a gene. The CDR3 DNA sequence: TGTGCCAGCAGCGGAGACCAACTAGCGGGAAACAATGAGCAGTTCTTC. It yields the protein CASSGDQLAGNNEQFF.

The J gene is TRBJ2-1, the V gene TRBV2; the D gene is possibly TRBD2 (5 bases). Germline V gene lookup returns CDR1 SNHLY and CDR2 FYNNEI. The CDR3 loop spans 18 amino acids. V shed 4 bases and J shed 7 bases, with 26 bases lying between them. CDR3 DNA: TGTGCCAGCAGTGTGCCCTCTGCCGGGGTCCCTACACAGAATGAGCAGTTCTTC. It is translated as CASSVPSAGVPTQNEQFF.

This clonotype turned up a few times. J is TRBJ1-2 and V is TRBV4-1; D is undetermined. This CDR3 region has 14 residues. The germline CDR1 and CDR2 sequences are MGHRA and YSYEKL. V was clipped by 0 bases and J by 2 bases, with 7 bases between them. The CDR3 bases are TGCGCCAGCAGCCAAGATGCTTTCAACTATGGCTACACCTTC. It is translated as CASSQDAFNYGYTF.

The chain combines TRBV20-1 with TRBJ2-5; the D gene is possibly TRBD2 (5 bases). V was pared by 0 bases and J by 2 bases, with 7 bases between. The V gene's germline CDR1 is DFQATT and CDR2 SNEGSKA (reference sequence). The CDR3 spans 13 residues. The CDR3 DNA reads TGCAGTGCTAGAGAACTAGGGCAAGAGACCCAGTACTTC. As protein: CSARELGQETQYF.

Worth noting for this clonotype: A much larger clone sits a single nucleotide away, making a read error possible. This chain connects TRBV5-1 to TRBJ1-2; D possibly corresponds to TRBD1 (5 bases). Trimming shortened V by 6 bases and J by 6 bases, and 18 bases separated the two germline ends. The CDR3 runs to 14 residues. Germline values: CDR1 SGHRS, CDR2 YFSETQ. CDR3 nucleotide sequence: TGCGCCAGCAATAGGGACTCCGGGATAAATGGCTACACCTTC. It is translated as CASNRDSGINGYTF.

This clonotype was seen ten or more times. The chain carries TRBV27 and TRBJ2-3, with D unclear. The germline CDR1 and CDR2 sequences are MNHEY and SMNVEV (reference sequence). V was shortened by 4 bases and J by 2 bases, with 13 bases between the two germline ends. CDR3 length: 15 amino acids. CDR3 sequence reads: CASSSAGAFTDTQYF. CDR3 DNA sequence: TGTGCCAGCAGTTCGGCAGGCGCCTTCACAGATACGCAGTATTTT.